A selection of T cell receptor beta chains follows, all from one sample in a study of cytomegalovirus exposure and HLA in healthy donors. Sequenced by immunoSEQ multiplex PCR; TCRdb stores in-frame clones only, minus some. The sample has 150,000 to 200,000 clones; around 82% are singletons. Sequenced: PBMCs. The source is a woman in her thirties in good health and CMV-seropositive. CDR3s leave out the opening cysteine and the closing phenylalanine or tryptophan. The D gene is left open where the match is weak. Expanded clones are given a class, and other clones once, few, many or no size at all.

V gene	D gene	clone size	J gene	CDR3 protein
TRBV2	TRBD1	.	TRBJ2-7	ASMGTGETYEQY
TRBV19	.	once	TRBJ1-1	ASLKDRTTEAF
TRBV28	.	.	TRBJ2-3	ASSSSWSFDTQY
TRBV2	TRBD1	.	TRBJ1-6	ASTRDRDPPLH
TRBV5-6	TRBD2	.	TRBJ2-5	ASSLLGGAGGRETQY
TRBV30	TRBD2	.	TRBJ2-3	AWSHGGARTDTQY
TRBV11-1	.	.	TRBJ1-4	ASSLGQNEKLF
TRBV7-2	.	once	TRBJ2-5	ASSPEGETQY
TRBV19	TRBD1	.	TRBJ1-1	ASSMGQGAGNTEAF
TRBV30	.	.	TRBJ2-4	AWRAGTINLKNIQY
TRBV2	.	.	TRBJ1-6	ASSERARVRSPLH
TRBV5-1	.	.	TRBJ1-2	ASSWTGDVGGYT
TRBV4-2	.	many	TRBJ1-1	ASSRTENTEAF
TRBV18	TRBD1	.	TRBJ2-7	ASSPGTGSDEQY
TRBV5-4	TRBD2	.	TRBJ2-1	ASSSATSATYNEQF
TRBV10-3	TRBD1	.	TRBJ2-7	AIRRDRGSEQY
TRBV6-6	.	.	TRBJ2-5	ASRISRGVETQY
TRBV15	TRBD1	.	TRBJ1-2	ATSVGLRRRGHGYT
TRBV28	TRBD2	few	TRBJ2-7	ASSPRLAGGQEQY
TRBV7-9	TRBD1	.	TRBJ1-5	ASSLQGAKQPQH
TRBV28	TRBD1	.	TRBJ1-5	ASSPTGGAGSQPQH
TRBV6-5	.	.	TRBJ1-2	ASSPGFNYGYT
TRBV30	TRBD1	.	TRBJ1-1	AWGQGTTEAF
TRBV6-5	.	.	TRBJ1-1	ASSYSRYNTEAF
TRBV6-1	.	.	TRBJ1-2	ASGGQNYGYT
TRBV2	.	few	TRBJ2-7	ASNTDRGYEQY
TRBV5-4	.	.	TRBJ1-5	ATELLRQGPGNQPQH
TRBV2	TRBD1	.	TRBJ1-2	ASNRDRGYGYT
TRBV28	TRBD1	.	TRBJ1-2	ASSGRGRGRAYGYT
TRBV2	TRBD1	few	TRBJ1-1	ASSSDRGSNTEAF
TRBV5-6	.	.	TRBJ2-7	ASSSTAIYEQY
TRBV7-9	.	.	TRBJ1-2	SSSLMSEGGGYT
TRBV28	.	.	TRBJ1-1	ASTPRQEKGAF
TRBV7-9	.	.	TRBJ1-2	ASSLASGYT
TRBV4-1	TRBD1	.	TRBJ2-1	ASSQRMTGQGRNEQF
TRBV2	.	.	TRBJ1-5	ASSTTGRDDQPQH
TRBV29-1	TRBD1	.	TRBJ2-5	SVTGGGETQY
TRBV5-1	TRBD1	.	TRBJ1-2	ASSPYSSGGKLVYGYT
TRBV5-1	TRBD2	.	TRBJ2-5	ASSPGLSGGAGETQY
TRBV6-5	TRBD2	.	TRBJ2-7	ASSRAVRGGEQY
TRBV19	TRBD1	.	TRBJ1-5	ASTPGQANQPQH
TRBV5-6	.	few	TRBJ1-5	ASSLRGSYQPQH
TRBV30	TRBD1	.	TRBJ1-2	AGTTGDLYGYT
TRBV14	.	once	TRBJ1-2	ASSLDSPDGYT
TRBV6-1	.	once	TRBJ1-2	ASSEEVAGISNYGYT
TRBV7-6	TRBD2	.	TRBJ2-2	ASSLVGGIGLAGAGELF
TRBV7-2	TRBD1	.	TRBJ1-4	ASSSHWGQGTTNEKLF
TRBV9	TRBD1	once	TRBJ1-1	ASSVLQGINTEAF
TRBV28	TRBD1	.	TRBJ2-7	ASSPGTGGYEQY
TRBV6-1	.	.	TRBJ1-1	ASSTWARLNTEAF
TRBV30	.	.	TRBJ1-5	AWSDDGDQPQH
TRBV5-4	.	.	TRBJ1-2	ASSFGVGDYGYT
TRBV5-4	.	.	TRBJ2-5	ASSLRRETQY
TRBV2	.	.	TRBJ2-3	ASSARVRADTQY
TRBV28	.	.	TRBJ1-5	ASRSRRWGNQPQH
TRBV7-7	.	once	TRBJ2-3	ASSYGARDTQY
TRBV30	.	.	TRBJ1-4	AWRRSGGDEKLF